Detailed here is one TCR beta chain. Antigen unknown. These data belong to a study of shared clonotypes between healthy human individuals. Study outcomes and limitations: Among non-shared clonotypes, generation probabilities were lower than among those shared by all four donors.

Naivety among CD8 cells was defined by CD45RO negativity and positive CCR7 selection, thereby excluding terminally differentiated effector memory CD45RA+ cells. Genomic DNA belonging to each subset was distributed in equal measure over several immunoSEQ plates. This table comes from immunoSEQ multiplex PCR, and its TCRdb copy is limited to in-frame clones, with some not included. This sample yields some 2.1 million clones, of which 80% to 95% are seen a single time; around 1.7% belongs to the top ten. The clonotype was recovered from a man between 18 and 35 years old in good health. Some clones in this sample may be carry-over from other donors' samples. Sequences were obtained from naive CD8+ T cells from PBMCs.

The CDR3 here is CASSHGQGPNQPQHF. CDR3 coding DNA: TGTGCCAGCAGCCACGGACAGGGCCCAAATCAGCCCCAGCATTTT. The J gene is TRBJ1-5, the V gene TRBV7-8; TRBD1 aligns across 8 bases. This CDR3 comprises 15 residues. V shed 5 bases, J shed 4 bases, and the junction held 7 bases outside the gene matches. CDR1 and CDR2 (germline): SGHVS, FQNEAQ.